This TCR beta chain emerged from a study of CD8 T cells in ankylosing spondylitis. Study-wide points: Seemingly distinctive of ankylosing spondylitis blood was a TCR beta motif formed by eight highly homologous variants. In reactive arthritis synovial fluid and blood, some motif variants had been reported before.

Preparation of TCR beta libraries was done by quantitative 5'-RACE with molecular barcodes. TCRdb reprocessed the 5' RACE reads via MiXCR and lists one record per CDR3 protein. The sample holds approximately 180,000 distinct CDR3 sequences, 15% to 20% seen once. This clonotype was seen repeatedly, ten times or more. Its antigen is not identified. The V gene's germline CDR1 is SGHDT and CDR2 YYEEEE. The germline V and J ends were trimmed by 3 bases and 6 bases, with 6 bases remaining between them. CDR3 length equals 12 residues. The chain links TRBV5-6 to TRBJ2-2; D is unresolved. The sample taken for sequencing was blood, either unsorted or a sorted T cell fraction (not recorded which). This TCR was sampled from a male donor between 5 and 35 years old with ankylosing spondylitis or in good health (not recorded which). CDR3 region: CASSWTPGELFF. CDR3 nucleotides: TGTGCCAGCAGCTGGACGCCCGGGGAGCTGTTTTTT.